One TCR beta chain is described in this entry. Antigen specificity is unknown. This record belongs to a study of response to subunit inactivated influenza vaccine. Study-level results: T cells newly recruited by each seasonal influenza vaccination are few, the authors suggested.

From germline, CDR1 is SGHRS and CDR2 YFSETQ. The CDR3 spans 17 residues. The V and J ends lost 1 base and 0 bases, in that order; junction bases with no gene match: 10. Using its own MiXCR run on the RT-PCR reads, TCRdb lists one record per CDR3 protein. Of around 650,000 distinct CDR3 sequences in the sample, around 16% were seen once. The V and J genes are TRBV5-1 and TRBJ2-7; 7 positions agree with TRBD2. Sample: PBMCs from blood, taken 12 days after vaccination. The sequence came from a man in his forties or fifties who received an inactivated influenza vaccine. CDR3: CASSLTGGRQLSYEQYF. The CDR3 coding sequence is TGCGCCAGCAGCTTGACGGGAGGCCGACAACTCTCCTACGAGCAGTACTTC.